What follows are 9 T cell receptor beta chains derived from one specimen sequenced in a study of T cells in Graves' hyperthyroidism and ophthalmopathy (dated by TCRdb to between 2017 and 2020). Receptors were amplified or captured by multiplex PCR. Instrument on record: Illumina HiSeq 2000. The TCR beta CDR3 regions were amplified from RNA transcripts. A first-round RT-PCR of the TCR CDR3 used the HTBI primer set with the Qiagen OneStep RT-PCR kit. TCRdb handled the public reads itself, with Q25 trimming in fastp and clone calling in MiXCR, and kept productive beta chains. For every CDR3 protein sequence, its rows merge into one entry that carries the most common genes and DNA. The sample records roughly 510,000 distinct CDR3 sequences, less than 25% of which are singletons. The ten most abundant clones make up about 30% of the sample. Specimen: blood. Every receptor here comes from a man aged 18-30 years with Graves' hyperthyroidism.

This clonotype was detected only a few times. The chain couples TRBV6-1 to TRBJ2-7, with D hard to call. The CDR3 is 13 amino acids. CDR1 and CDR2 from the germline V gene are MNHNS and SASEGT. The germline V and J ends were trimmed by 8 bases and 4 bases, with 15 bases remaining between them. The CDR3 DNA reads as TGTGCCAGCCTTCGGGCCGTGGGTTACGAGCAGTACTTC. It codes for CASLRAVGYEQYF.

Ten or more counts support this clonotype. The chain employs TRBV27 and TRBJ1-3; D is ambiguous. The length of the CDR3 is 14 residues. V lost 7 bases, J lost 0 bases, and 10 bases lay in between. CDR1 and CDR2 (germline): MNHEY, SMNVEV (reference sequence). In DNA, the CDR3 is TGTGCCAGCAAAATTAACCTCTCTGGAAACACCATATATTTT. It translates to CASKINLSGNTIYF.

This clonotype came up a few times. The chain couples TRBV7-8 to TRBJ2-5; possible D gene TRBD2, 8 bases. The CDR3 has 17 residues. Per the germline V gene, CDR1 is SGHVS and CDR2 is FQNEAQ. V dropped 5 bases and J dropped 7 bases, with 26 bases sitting between them. The CDR3 nucleotides read TGTGCCAGCAGCAAACGCCCTCTCGGACAGGCGGGAGGGACCCAGTACTTC. It codes for CASSKRPLGQAGGTQYF.

In this sample, this clonotype turned up many times. The chain joins TRBV20-1 to TRBJ2-5; D ambiguous. Trimming pared 1 base from V and 3 bases from J, leaving 9 bases between. The CDR3 totals 13 residues. CDR1 and CDR2 from the germline V gene are DFQATT and SNEGSKA (reference sequence). CDR3 region: CSARVTWEETQYF. The CDR3 bases are TGCAGTGCTAGAGTAACTTGGGAAGAGACCCAGTACTTC.

This clonotype was observed at least ten times. The chain combines TRBV12-3 or TRBV12-4 with TRBJ1-2; D ambiguous. The V gene lost 5 bases and the J gene lost 3 bases, with 4 bases spanning the gap. CDR3 length equals 11 residues. The chain's CDR3 is CASSSYYGYTF. CDR3 sequence (DNA): TGTGCCAGCAGTAGCTACTATGGCTACACCTTC.

This clonotype was detected many times. CDR3 sequence (DNA): TGCAGCGCCCTAGGGAGAGATCCAGAGGCTTTCTTT. Translated, it gives CSALGRDPEAFF. The chain couples TRBV29-1 to TRBJ1-1; the D is unclear. The CDR3 is 12 amino acids. CDR1 and CDR2 (germline): SQVTM, ANQGSEA. Deletions cut 7 bases from V and 11 bases from J, with 20 bases between.

The sample holds a few counts of this clonotype. This may be a read error: a much more frequent sequence differs by one nucleotide. The chain links TRBV12-3 or TRBV12-4 to TRBJ1-1; TRBD1 matches 8 bases. The trim removed 4 bases at V and 3 bases at J, leaving 13 bases unmatched. The length of the CDR3 is 17 residues. The DNA of the CDR3 is TGTGCCAGCAGTTCCCCGGGACAGGCATTATGGGACACTGAAGCTTTCTTT. It translates to CASSSPGQALWDTEAFF.

This clonotype was counted many times. The chain couples TRBV29-1 to TRBJ1-2; D not certain. There are 12 residues in the CDR3. Trimming took off 6 bases at V and 13 bases at J, with 21 bases between the two ends. Germline CDR1 is SQVTM and CDR2 is ANQGSEA. The CDR3 bases are TGCAGCGTGACGGGCAGTGGGCTATGGCTCACCTTC. Translating it yields CSVTGSGLWLTF. The variable domain in full, completed from reference TRBV29-1 and TRBJ1-2, reads SAVISQKPSRDICQRGTSLTIQCQVDSQVTMMFWYRQQPGQSLTLIATANQGSEATYESGFVIDKFPISRPNLTFSTLTVSNMSPEDSSIYLCSVTGSGLWLTFGSGTRLTVV.

The chain couples TRBV2 to TRBJ2-2; D is unresolved. V lost 7 bases and J 4 bases, leaving 7 bases between the germline ends. The CDR3 length is 12 residues. Germline lookup yields CDR1 SNHLY and CDR2 FYNNEI. The CDR3 bases are TGTGCCAGCAAATGGGGCACCGGGGAGCTGTTTTTT. It is translated as CASKWGTGELFF.